These T cell receptor beta chains were read from a single sample in a study of T cell repertoires in cytomegalovirus infection. For these receptors, no antigen is known. Each CDR3 protein gets one entry after TCRdb re-called the reads with MiXCR. The table includes fewer than 650,000 distinct CDR3 sequences, roughly 42% detected once. This material consisted of cultured PBMCs, taken from culture after CMV antigen stimulation. The source is a human donor in good health (CMV status not recorded). Some clones in this sample may be carry-over from other donors' samples. Each CDR3 is given with its conserved first and last residue. The order of the fields is V gene, D gene, J gene, clone size, CDR3 protein, CDR3 DNA. The D gene is left open where the match is weak. The listing skips clone size in some rows; elsewhere it reads once, few, many or a size class.

TRBV11-2	TRBD2	TRBJ2-2	few	CASSNPGLAITGELFF	TGTGCCAGCAGTAATCCGGGACTAGCAATCACCGGGGAGCTGTTTTTT
TRBV28	-	TRBJ2-2	-	CASSLWEAGELFF	TGTGCCAGCAGTTTATGGGAGGCCGGGGAGCTGTTTTTT
TRBV12-5	TRBD2	TRBJ2-7	few	CASGFATSDTYEQYF	TGTGCTAGTGGTTTTGCGACTAGCGATACCTACGAGCAGTACTTC
TRBV7-8	TRBD2	TRBJ2-3	-	CASSVRGLAAVTDTQYF	TGTGCCAGCAGTGTAAGGGGACTAGCAGCGGTTACAGATACGCAGTATTTT
TRBV4-1	-	TRBJ1-4	-	CASSSGGTNEKLFF	TGCGCCAGCAGCTCGGGGGGAACTAATGAAAAACTGTTTTTT
TRBV6-8	-	TRBJ2-7	few	CASTAGYEQYF	TGTGCCAGCACTGCAGGGTACGAGCAGTACTTC
TRBV7-2	TRBD1	TRBJ2-7	few	CASSVKGTGAPSHEQYF	TGTGCCAGCAGCGTAAAAGGGACAGGGGCCCCAAGCCACGAGCAGTACTTC
TRBV5-1	-	TRBJ2-3	-	CASSLNQYTDTQYF	TGCGCCAGCAGCTTGAACCAGTACACAGATACGCAGTATTTT
TRBV11-2	-	TRBJ2-5	few	CASSLRILHQETQYF	TGTGCCAGCAGCTTAAGGATCCTCCACCAAGAGACCCAGTACTTC
TRBV6-5	-	TRBJ2-7	-	CASNRGAGYEQYF	TGTGCCAGCAATCGAGGGGCAGGCTACGAGCAGTACTTC
TRBV7-2	-	TRBJ2-5	few	CASSPRTGAETQYF	TGTGCCAGCAGCCCTAGAACGGGGGCAGAGACCCAGTACTTC
TRBV12-3/TRBV12-4	TRBD1	TRBJ2-7	few	CASRRTGYEQYF	TGTGCCAGCAGAAGGACAGGCTACGAGCAGTACTTC
TRBV7-2	-	TRBJ2-7	-	CASRGTGRYEQYF	TGTGCCAGCAGAGGAACAGGGAGGTACGAGCAGTACTTC
TRBV5-4	TRBD2	TRBJ2-4	-	CASSLPGGLAKNIQYF	TGTGCCAGCAGCTTGCCGGGGGGGCTAGCCAAAAACATTCAGTACTTC
TRBV7-2	-	TRBJ1-1	few	CASSLVFRDTEAFF	TGTGCCAGCAGCTTAGTGTTCCGGGATACTGAAGCTTTCTTT
TRBV11-3	-	TRBJ2-1	few	CASSSVEGGAWNEQFF	TGTGCCAGCAGCTCGGTTGAAGGGGGGGCCTGGAATGAGCAGTTCTTC
TRBV11-2	-	TRBJ1-1	once	CASSPLNQGAFF	TGTGCCAGCAGCCCGTTAAACCAGGGAGCTTTCTTT
TRBV20-1	-	TRBJ1-5	-	CSAKGVGDQPQHF	TGCAGTGCTAAGGGGGTAGGCGATCAGCCCCAGCATTTT
TRBV2	-	TRBJ1-2	few	CASSEAGRNYGYTF	TGTGCCAGCAGTGAAGCTGGCAGGAACTATGGCTACACCTTC
TRBV6-6	-	TRBJ1-2	-	CASSQLGGYTF	TGTGCCAGCAGTCAACTAGGGGGCTACACCTTC
TRBV28	-	TRBJ1-2	-	CASISPVGGENYGYTF	TGTGCCAGCATCTCTCCCGTCGGTGGGGAAAACTATGGCTACACCTTC
TRBV7-9	TRBD2	TRBJ2-3	-	CASSPRIAGYGTDTQYF	TGTGCCAGCAGCCCGCGGATAGCGGGATACGGCACAGATACGCAGTATTTT
TRBV19	TRBD1	TRBJ2-7	once	CASTTRDRGCEQYF	TGTGCCAGTACTACACGGGACAGGGGATGCGAGCAGTACTTC
TRBV4-1	-	TRBJ2-3	-	CASSQEDGSTDTQYF	TGCGCCAGCAGCCAAGAAGATGGAAGCACAGATACGCAGTATTTT
TRBV7-8	TRBD2	TRBJ2-1	few	CASSSSGSFDEQFF	TGTGCCAGCAGCTCCAGCGGGAGTTTCGATGAGCAGTTCTTC
TRBV6-5	TRBD2	TRBJ2-5	few	CASSYSTRSSGQPGETQYF	TGTGCCAGCAGTTACTCGACCAGGTCTAGCGGACAACCTGGGGAGACCCAGTACTTC
TRBV27	-	TRBJ2-7	few	CASSSAGHGSYEQYF	TGTGCCAGCAGCTCCGCGGGGCACGGTTCCTACGAGCAGTACTTC
TRBV15	-	TRBJ2-1	-	CATSRGADYNEQFF	TGTGCCACCAGCAGGGGTGCGGACTACAATGAGCAGTTCTTC
TRBV12-3/TRBV12-4	-	TRBJ1-2	few	CASRTRDLDYGYTF	TGTGCCAGCAGGACCCGGGATCTGGACTATGGCTACACCTTC
TRBV7-6	TRBD1	TRBJ1-6	-	CASKRQGLNSPLHF	TGTGCCAGCAAAAGACAGGGGTTAAATTCACCCCTCCACTTT
TRBV20-1	-	TRBJ1-1	-	CSARGEGHPGTEAFF	TGCAGTGCTAGAGGAGAAGGCCATCCGGGCACTGAAGCTTTCTTT
TRBV2	-	TRBJ1-3	-	CASSDNMGSSGNTIYF	TGTGCCAGCAGTGATAACATGGGCAGCTCTGGAAACACCATATATTTT
TRBV6-1	-	TRBJ2-2	-	CASSARPETGELFF	TGTGCCAGCAGTGCCAGACCTGAGACCGGGGAGCTGTTTTTT
TRBV10-1	TRBD2	TRBJ2-1	-	CASSESGWAAGGIYNEQFF	TGCGCCAGCAGTGAGTCAGGGTGGGCAGCGGGAGGGATCTACAATGAGCAGTTCTTC
TRBV7-9	TRBD1	TRBJ1-4	few	CASSPTGGAGEKLFF	TGTGCCAGCAGCCCAACAGGGGGCGCGGGTGAAAAACTGTTTTTT
TRBV12-3/TRBV12-4	-	TRBJ1-3	-	CASSQRHSGNTIYF	TGTGCCAGCAGCCAGCGACACTCTGGAAACACCATATATTTT
TRBV12-3/TRBV12-4	-	TRBJ1-5	-	CASSPGPNNQPQHF	TGTGCCAGCAGTCCCGGACCGAACAATCAGCCCCAGCATTTT
TRBV7-6	-	TRBJ2-7	-	CASARNFRDEQYF	TGTGCCAGCGCAAGGAACTTTCGTGACGAGCAGTACTTC
TRBV12-3/TRBV12-4	TRBD2	TRBJ2-1	-	CASSREPRGGEQFF	TGTGCCAGCAGCCGGGAGCCGCGGGGGGGTGAGCAGTTCTTC
TRBV7-2	-	TRBJ1-2	many	CASSLVALGSYGYTF	TGTGCCAGCAGCTTAGTAGCCCTGGGATCTTATGGCTACACCTTC
TRBV6-5	-	TRBJ2-7	-	CASSYRTRAEQYF	TGTGCCAGCAGTTACAGGACTCGGGCCGAGCAGTACTTC
TRBV7-2	-	TRBJ1-4	-	CASSSAVGAVGKLFF	TGTGCCAGCAGCTCAGCAGTAGGTGCAGTGGGAAAACTGTTTTTT
TRBV7-9	-	TRBJ1-4	few	CASSLDGTIHYGEKLFF	TGTGCCAGCAGCTTAGATGGGACCATACACTACGGTGAAAAACTGTTTTTT
TRBV7-2	TRBD2	TRBJ2-2	few	CASRSPSGRNTGELFF	TGTGCCAGCAGGTCCCCTAGCGGGAGGAACACCGGGGAGCTGTTTTTT
TRBV10-3	TRBD2	TRBJ2-7	-	CAISAPKRGIYEQYF	TGTGCCATCAGCGCGCCGAAGCGGGGGATCTACGAGCAGTACTTC
TRBV19	-	TRBJ2-7	few	CASSAPGTPSSYEQYF	TGTGCCAGTAGCGCCCCCGGGACTCCGAGCTCCTACGAGCAGTACTTC
TRBV12-3/TRBV12-4	TRBD1	TRBJ2-7	few	CASKPGQGAREQYF	TGTGCCAGCAAACCGGGACAGGGGGCGAGGGAGCAGTACTTC
TRBV7-2	TRBD1	TRBJ2-3	many	CASNRGLWTDTQYF	TGTGCCAGCAACAGGGGGCTATGGACAGATACGCAGTATTTT
TRBV10-3	TRBD2	TRBJ2-1	few	CAISDLSLAGNNEQFF	TGTGCCATCAGTGATCTTTCCCTAGCGGGCAACAATGAGCAGTTCTTC
TRBV7-6	-	TRBJ1-1	few	CASTPGAVTEAFF	TGTGCCAGCACCCCCGGGGCAGTTACTGAAGCTTTCTTT
TRBV15	-	TRBJ2-7	few	CATSRDRRGREQYF	TGTGCCACCAGCAGAGATAGGAGGGGACGCGAGCAGTACTTC
TRBV2	TRBD1	TRBJ2-5	-	CASSDVGQEETQYF	TGTGCCAGCAGTGACGTGGGACAGGAAGAGACCCAGTACTTC
TRBV12-3/TRBV12-4	-	TRBJ2-3	-	CASSPGSREADTQYF	TGTGCCAGCAGTCCGGGGAGCAGGGAGGCAGATACGCAGTATTTT
TRBV7-8	-	TRBJ1-1	few	CASLPGHTNTEAFF	TGTGCCAGCCTCCCGGGACATACGAACACTGAAGCTTTCTTT